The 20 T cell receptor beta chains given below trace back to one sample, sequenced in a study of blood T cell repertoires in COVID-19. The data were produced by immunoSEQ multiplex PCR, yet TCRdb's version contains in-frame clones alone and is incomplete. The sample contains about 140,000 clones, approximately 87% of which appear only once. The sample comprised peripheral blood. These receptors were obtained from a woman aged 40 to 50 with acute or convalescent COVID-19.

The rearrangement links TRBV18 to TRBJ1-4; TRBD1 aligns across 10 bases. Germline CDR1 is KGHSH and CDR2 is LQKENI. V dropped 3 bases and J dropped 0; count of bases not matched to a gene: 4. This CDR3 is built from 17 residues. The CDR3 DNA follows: TGTGCCAGCTCACCGGGACAGGGGCCCGCAACTAATGAAAAACTGTTTTTT. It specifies CASSPGQGPATNEKLFF.

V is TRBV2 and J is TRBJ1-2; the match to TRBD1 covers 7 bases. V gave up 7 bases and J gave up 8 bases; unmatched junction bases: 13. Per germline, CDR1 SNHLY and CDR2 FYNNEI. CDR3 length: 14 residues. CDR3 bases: TGTGCCAGCACCGAGCAGGGGCAGGGGGGAGGCTACACCTTC. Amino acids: CASTEQGQGGGYTF.

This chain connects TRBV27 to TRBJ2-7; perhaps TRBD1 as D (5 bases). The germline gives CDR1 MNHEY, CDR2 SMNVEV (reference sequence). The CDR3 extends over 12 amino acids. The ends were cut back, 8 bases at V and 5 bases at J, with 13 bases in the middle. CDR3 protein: CASALWGHEQYF. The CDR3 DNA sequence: TGTGCCAGCGCTCTCTGGGGCCACGAGCAGTACTTC.

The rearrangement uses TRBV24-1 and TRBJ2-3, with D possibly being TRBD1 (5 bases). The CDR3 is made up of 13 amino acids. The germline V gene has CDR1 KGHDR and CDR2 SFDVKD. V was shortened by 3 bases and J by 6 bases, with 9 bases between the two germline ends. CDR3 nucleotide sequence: TGTGCCACCAGTGATGGACACGGGGATACGCAGTATTTT. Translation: CATSDGHGDTQYF.

The DNA for the CDR3 is TGTGCCAGTGGATTAACCGGGACAGGGGGCGAAAAACTGTTTTTT. This gives the protein CASGLTGTGGEKLFF. V and J are TRBV19 and TRBJ1-4; 12 positions agree with TRBD1. Germline loops: CDR1 LNHDA, CDR2 SQIVND (reference sequence). CDR3 length equals 15 residues. With V trimmed by 8 bases and J by 8 bases, 9 bases remained unmatched.

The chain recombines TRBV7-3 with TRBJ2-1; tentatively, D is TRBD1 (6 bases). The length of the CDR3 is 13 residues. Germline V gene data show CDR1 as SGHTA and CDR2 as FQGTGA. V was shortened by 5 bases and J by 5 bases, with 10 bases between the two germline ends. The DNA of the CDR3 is TGTGCCAGCAGCCTCGGGACAAACAATGAGCAGTTCTTC. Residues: CASSLGTNNEQFF.

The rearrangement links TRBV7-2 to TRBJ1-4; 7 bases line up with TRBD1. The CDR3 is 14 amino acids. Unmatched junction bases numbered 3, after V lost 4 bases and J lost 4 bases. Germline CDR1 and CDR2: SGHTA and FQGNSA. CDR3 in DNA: TGTGCCAGCAGCTACAGGGGCCTTAATGAAAAACTGTTTTTT. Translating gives CASSYRGLNEKLFF.

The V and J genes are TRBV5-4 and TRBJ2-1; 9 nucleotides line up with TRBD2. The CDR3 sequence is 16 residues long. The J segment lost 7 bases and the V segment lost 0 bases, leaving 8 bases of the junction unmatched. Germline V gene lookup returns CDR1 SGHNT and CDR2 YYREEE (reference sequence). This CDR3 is CASSLAAGGPINEQFF. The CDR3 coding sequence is TGTGCCAGCAGCTTGGCCGCGGGGGGGCCGATAAATGAGCAGTTCTTC.

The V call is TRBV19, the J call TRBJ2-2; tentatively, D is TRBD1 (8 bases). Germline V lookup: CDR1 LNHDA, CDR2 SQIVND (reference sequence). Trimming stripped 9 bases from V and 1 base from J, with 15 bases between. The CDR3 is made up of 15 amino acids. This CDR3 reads CASGGTGENTGELFF. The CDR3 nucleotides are TGTGCCAGCGGGGGGACAGGCGAGAACACCGGGGAGCTGTTTTTT.

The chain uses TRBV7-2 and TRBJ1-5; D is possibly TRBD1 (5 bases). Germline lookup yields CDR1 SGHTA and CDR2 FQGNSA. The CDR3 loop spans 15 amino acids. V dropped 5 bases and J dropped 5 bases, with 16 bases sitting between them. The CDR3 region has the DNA TGTGCCAGCAGCCCCCCAGGGTCTTGGGATCAGCCCCAGCATTTT. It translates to CASSPPGSWDQPQHF.

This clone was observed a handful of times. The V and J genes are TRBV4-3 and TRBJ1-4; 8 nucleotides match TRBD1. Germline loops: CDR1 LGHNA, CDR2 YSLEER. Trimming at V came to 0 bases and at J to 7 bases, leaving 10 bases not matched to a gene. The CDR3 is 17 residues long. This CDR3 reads CASSQDLPIGQGEKLFF. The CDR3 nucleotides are TGCGCCAGCAGCCAAGATCTGCCCATAGGACAGGGTGAAAAACTGTTTTTT.

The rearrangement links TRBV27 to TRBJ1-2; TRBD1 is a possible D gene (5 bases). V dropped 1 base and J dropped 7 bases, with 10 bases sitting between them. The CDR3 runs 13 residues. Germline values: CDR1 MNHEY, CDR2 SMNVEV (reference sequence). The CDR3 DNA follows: TGTGCCAGCAGTTTATTCGCCCAGGGTGGCTACACCTTC. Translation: CASSLFAQGGYTF.

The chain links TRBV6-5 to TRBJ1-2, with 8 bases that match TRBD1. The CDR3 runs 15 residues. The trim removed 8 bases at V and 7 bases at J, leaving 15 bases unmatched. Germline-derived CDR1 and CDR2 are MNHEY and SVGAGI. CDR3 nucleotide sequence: TGTGCCAGCGGCCCCAGGACAGGGAATCCTGGTGGCTACACCTTC. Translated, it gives CASGPRTGNPGGYTF.

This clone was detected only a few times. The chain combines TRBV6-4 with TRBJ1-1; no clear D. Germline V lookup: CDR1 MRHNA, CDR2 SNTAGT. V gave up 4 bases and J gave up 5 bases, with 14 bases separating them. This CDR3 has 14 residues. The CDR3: CASSVIPGGTEAFF. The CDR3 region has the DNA TGTGCCAGCAGTGTTATCCCTGGAGGAACTGAAGCTTTCTTT.

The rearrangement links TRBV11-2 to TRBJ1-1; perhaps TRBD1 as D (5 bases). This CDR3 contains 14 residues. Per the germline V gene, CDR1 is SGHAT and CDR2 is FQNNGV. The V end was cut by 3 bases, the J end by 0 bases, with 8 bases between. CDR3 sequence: CASSFTGVNTEAFF. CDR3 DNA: TGTGCCAGCAGCTTTACAGGAGTGAACACTGAAGCTTTCTTT.

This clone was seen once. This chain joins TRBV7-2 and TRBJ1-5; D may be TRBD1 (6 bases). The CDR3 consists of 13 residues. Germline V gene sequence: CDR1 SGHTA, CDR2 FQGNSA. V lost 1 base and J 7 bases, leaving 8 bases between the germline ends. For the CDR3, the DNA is TGTGCCAGCAGCTTAGAGACAGGACAGCCCCAGCATTTT. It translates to CASSLETGQPQHF.

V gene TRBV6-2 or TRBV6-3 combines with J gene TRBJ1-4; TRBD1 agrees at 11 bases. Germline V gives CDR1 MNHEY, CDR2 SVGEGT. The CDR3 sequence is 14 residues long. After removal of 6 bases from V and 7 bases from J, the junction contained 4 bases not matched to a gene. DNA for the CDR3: TGTGCCAGCAGCCCGGGACAGGGGGTTGAAAAACTGTTTTTT. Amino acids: CASSPGQGVEKLFF.

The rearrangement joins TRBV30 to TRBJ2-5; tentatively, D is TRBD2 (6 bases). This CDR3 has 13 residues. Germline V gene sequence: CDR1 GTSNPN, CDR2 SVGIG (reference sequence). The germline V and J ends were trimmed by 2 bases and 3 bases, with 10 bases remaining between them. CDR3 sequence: CAWSFGGKETQYF. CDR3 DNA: TGTGCCTGGAGTTTCGGCGGGAAAGAGACCCAGTACTTC.

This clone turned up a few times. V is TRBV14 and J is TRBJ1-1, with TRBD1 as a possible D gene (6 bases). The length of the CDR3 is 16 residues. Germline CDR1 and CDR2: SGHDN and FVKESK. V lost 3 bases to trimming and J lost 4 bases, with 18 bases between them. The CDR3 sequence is CASSHQRGRGSTEAFF. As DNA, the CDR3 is TGTGCCAGCAGCCATCAGAGGGGCAGGGGTTCCACTGAAGCTTTCTTT.

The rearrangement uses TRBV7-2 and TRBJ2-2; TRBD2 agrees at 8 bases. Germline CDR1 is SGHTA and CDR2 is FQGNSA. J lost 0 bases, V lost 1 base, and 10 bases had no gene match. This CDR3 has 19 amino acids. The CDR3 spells CASSLVGLAGRSNTGELFF. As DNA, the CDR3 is TGTGCCAGCAGCTTAGTTGGGCTAGCGGGCCGATCGAACACCGGGGAGCTGTTTTTT.